These T cell receptor beta chains were read from a single sample in a study of cytomegalovirus exposure and HLA in healthy donors. TCRdb's copy holds only in-frame clones and misses some; the assay was immunoSEQ multiplex PCR. The data contain 120,000 or so clones, 75% to 90% of them singletons. Material for sequencing was PBMCs. The receptors derive from a male donor in good health and CMV-seronegative. Each CDR3 is given with its conserved first and last residue. A D gene is named only where the DNA matches it firmly. Rows may omit the clone size; those that give it use once, few, many or a size class.

>few|-|TRBV19|TRBJ1-1
TGTGCCAGTAGTATCGGCAGGGGCGTCAACACTGAAGCTTTCTTT
CASSIGRGVNTEAFF
>-|-|TRBV2|TRBJ2-7
TGTGCCAGCAGTTTCCCTGAAGGGGAGGAGGAGCAGTACTTC
CASSFPEGEEEQYF
>-|-|TRBV6-5|TRBJ2-5
TGTGCCAGCAGCGACAGCGTGGAGGGCGGGGAGACCCAGTACTTC
CASSDSVEGGETQYF
>-|-|TRBV9|TRBJ2-7
TGTGCCAGCAGCGCCCAGCAGGGTTTCTACGAGCAGTACTTC
CASSAQQGFYEQYF
>-|-|TRBV9|TRBJ2-7
TGTGCCAGCAGCGTAGGGGGAGGGGGTGCCCACGAGCAGTACTTC
CASSVGGGGAHEQYF
>-|TRBD2|TRBV5-1|TRBJ2-1
TGCGCCAGCAGCTTGGGACTAGCGGGATCTGGTGAGCAGTTCTTC
CASSLGLAGSGEQFF
>-|-|TRBV14|TRBJ1-1
TGTGCCAGCAGCCAAAGCCTCAACACTGAAGCTTTCTTT
CASSQSLNTEAFF
>few|-|TRBV30|TRBJ1-5
TGTGCCTGGAGGGGAGCGGGGAGAGATCAGCCCCAGCATTTT
CAWRGAGRDQPQHF
>-|TRBD1|TRBV14|TRBJ2-7
TGTGCCAGCAGCCAAGTCGGGACAGGGGGCCGCGAGCAGTACTTC
CASSQVGTGGREQYF
>-|TRBD1|TRBV19|TRBJ2-1
TGTGCCAGTAGTACGTCCCGGGACAGCGCGAAGCAGTTCTTC
CASSTSRDSAKQFF
>-|-|TRBV15|TRBJ2-2
TGTGCCACCAGCAAGAGGACAGCGAACACCGGGGAGCTGTTTTTT
CATSKRTANTGELFF
>-|-|TRBV7-9|TRBJ1-2
TGTGCCAGCAGAGAAACAGGGTCTGGCTACACCTTC
CASRETGSGYTF
>once|-|TRBV18|TRBJ1-4
TGTGCCAGCTCACCAATTCGGGAGGGTGGTGAAAAACTGTTTTTT
CASSPIREGGEKLFF
>-|-|TRBV19|TRBJ1-1
TGTGCCAGTAGTATACAGGGTAAGGGGGACACTGAAGCTTTCTTT
CASSIQGKGDTEAFF
>-|-|TRBV5-4|TRBJ2-6
TGTGCCAGCACCGCGGGATCCCGGTCCTTGGGGGCCAACGTCCTGACTTTC
CASTAGSRSLGANVLTF
>-|-|TRBV6-5|TRBJ1-5
TGTGCCAGCAGCCGACGACAGGATCAGCCCCAGCATTTT
CASSRRQDQPQHF
>once|-|TRBV7-9|TRBJ1-2
TGTGCCAGCAGCTTAGAGACGGGACTTCCCTATGGCTACACCTTC
CASSLETGLPYGYTF
>-|-|TRBV5-8|TRBJ2-3
TGTGCCAGCAGCGGAAACAGGGTCCCAATGCTCCCTAGCACAGATACGCAGTATTTT
CASSGNRVPMLPSTDTQYF
>-|TRBD2|TRBV18|TRBJ2-1
TGTGCCAGCTCACCAGTAGCGGGGGAGTACAATGAGCAGTTCTTC
CASSPVAGEYNEQFF
>-|-|TRBV27|TRBJ1-5
TGTCCGGGAGGGCCTGGCAATCAGCCCCAGCATTTT
CPGGPGNQPQHF
>once|-|TRBV5-4|TRBJ2-7
TGTGCCTTTAGAGGGCTAACCACCTTGGAGGCCGAGCAGTACTTC
CAFRGLTTLEAEQYF
>-|TRBD1|TRBV7-9|TRBJ1-4
TGTTCCAGCAGCTTCCCCGCTGACTTAGACAGGGTATGGGAAGAACTGTTTTTT
CSSSFPADLDRVWEELFF
>-|-|TRBV5-1|TRBJ2-2
TGCGCCAGCAGCGAGCTTAGCCCCTCAAGCACCGGGGAGCTGTTTTTT
CASSELSPSSTGELFF
>-|TRBD2|TRBV5-1|TRBJ2-1
TGCGCCAGCAGCTTGGTGACTAGCGGGAGTTGGAATGAGCAGTTCTTC
CASSLVTSGSWNEQFF
>few|-|TRBV30|TRBJ2-2
TGTGCCTGGAGTGTCGTTGCGAACACCGGGGAGCTGTTTTTT
CAWSVVANTGELFF
>-|-|TRBV19|TRBJ1-1
TGTGCCAGTACTCTGACTCTCATGAACACTGAAGCTTTCTTT
CASTLTLMNTEAFF
>-|TRBD1|TRBV19|TRBJ1-1
TGTGCCAGTAGTACCGCCGGGACAGGGGTCTACACTGAAGCTTTCTTT
CASSTAGTGVYTEAFF
>-|TRBD1|TRBV7-9|TRBJ1-1
TGTGCCAGCAGCTTAGCGACAGGGGGGTTAGGAGTGAACACTGAAGCTTTCTTT
CASSLATGGLGVNTEAFF
>-|TRBD1|TRBV4-2|TRBJ2-2
TGTGCCAGCAGCCGGGGACAGGGGGCGACGAACACCGGGGAGCTGTTTTTT
CASSRGQGATNTGELFF
>-|-|TRBV12-5|TRBJ2-4
TGTGCTAGTGGTTTGGACGTGGGCATTCAGTACTTT
CASGLDVGIQYF
>-|TRBD2|TRBV30|TRBJ2-3
TGTGCCAGTAGCGGGGGGAGGTCAGATACGCAGTATTTT
CASSGGRSDTQYF
>-|TRBD2|TRBV11-2|TRBJ2-1
TGTGCCAGCAGCCAGGGACTAGCTAACCGGAGCTCCTACAATGAGCAGTTCTTC
CASSQGLANRSSYNEQFF
>-|-|TRBV6-1|TRBJ2-7
TGTGCCAGCAGTGAGGATTGGGAGGGGCAGGGGGAGCAGTACTTC
CASSEDWEGQGEQYF
>once|-|TRBV27|TRBJ2-7
TGTGCCAGCAGCTACCAGGGGCCATCCTACGGGCAGTACTTC
CASSYQGPSYGQYF
>-|-|TRBV4-3|TRBJ2-7
TGCGCCAGCAGCCAAGAAGGGACTGCACTCTACGAGCAGTACTTC
CASSQEGTALYEQYF
>few|TRBD1|TRBV19|TRBJ2-6
TGTGCCAGTAGTAAGGCCTCCGGGACAGGGACTTCTGGGGCCAACGTCCTGACTTTC
CASSKASGTGTSGANVLTF
>few|TRBD1|TRBV2|TRBJ2-7
TGTGCCAGCAGTGCCTGGCAGGGGGTCTACGAGCAGTACTTC
CASSAWQGVYEQYF
>-|TRBD1|TRBV7-3|TRBJ1-6
TGTGCCAGCAGCTCACGCGGACAGGGGCTGAATTCACCCCTCCACTTT
CASSSRGQGLNSPLHF
>-|TRBD2|TRBV5-4|TRBJ2-7
TGTGCCAGCAGCTCGCGGACTAGCGGGAGTTCCCCCGAGCAGTACTTC
CASSSRTSGSSPEQYF
>-|TRBD1|TRBV5-1|TRBJ1-1
TGCGCCAGCAGCTCAACGGGACAGATGAACACTGAAGCTTTCTTT
CASSSTGQMNTEAFF
>-|TRBD2|TRBV5-1|TRBJ2-5
TGCGCCAGCAGCTTGGGAGGGACTAGTGGCCAAGAGACCCAGTACTTC
CASSLGGTSGQETQYF
>-|-|TRBV7-2|TRBJ1-5
TGTGCCAGCAGTTGGACACAGGGAAGCAATCAGCCCCAGCATTTT
CASSWTQGSNQPQHF
>-|-|TRBV7-9|TRBJ1-5
TGTGCCAGCAGCAACAGGGTCGGGCAGCCCCAGCATTTT
CASSNRVGQPQHF
>-|-|TRBV6-5|TRBJ2-5
TGTGCCAGCAGTACCTTCTCTGTCGGCCAAGAGACCCAGTACTTC
CASSTFSVGQETQYF
>few|-|TRBV11-2|TRBJ2-7
TGTGCCAGCAGCTTAGGGGCCCGGGAGTGGGAGCAGTACTTC
CASSLGAREWEQYF
>few|-|TRBV6-1|TRBJ2-7
TGTGCCAGCAGTGAAGGGGGGGACGGGTCCTACGAGCAGTACTTC
CASSEGGDGSYEQYF
>-|-|TRBV11-2|TRBJ2-1
TGTGCCAGCAGCCCCATGGCAAGTCAGGCTGTCAATGAGCAGTTCTTC
CASSPMASQAVNEQFF
>-|TRBD1|TRBV29-1|TRBJ1-1
TGCAGCGTTGGTGGGACAGGCCTAGCTTTCTTT
CSVGGTGLAFF
>-|TRBD1|TRBV7-2|TRBJ2-5
TGTGCCAGCGGTCCGAGACAGGGGGTCGGGACCCAGTACTTC
CASGPRQGVGTQYF
>-|TRBD1|TRBV29-1|TRBJ2-7
TGCAGCGTTAAGACAGGGAACGAGCAGTACTTC
CSVKTGNEQYF
>-|TRBD1|TRBV29-1|TRBJ2-7
TGCAGCGTCCTCGGGACAGGGGACGAGCAGTACTTC
CSVLGTGDEQYF
>-|-|TRBV2|TRBJ1-6
TGTGCCGGGAGGACGAGCTCCTATAATTCACCCCTCCACTTT
CAGRTSSYNSPLHF
>-|-|TRBV7-3|TRBJ2-2
TGTGCCAGCAGCTCCTCCCCTCTTAACACCGGGGAGCTGTTTTTT
CASSSSPLNTGELFF
>-|TRBD2|TRBV10-2|TRBJ2-7
TGCGCCATAAGGGCTAGCGGGCTGTACGAGCAGTACTTC
CAIRASGLYEQYF